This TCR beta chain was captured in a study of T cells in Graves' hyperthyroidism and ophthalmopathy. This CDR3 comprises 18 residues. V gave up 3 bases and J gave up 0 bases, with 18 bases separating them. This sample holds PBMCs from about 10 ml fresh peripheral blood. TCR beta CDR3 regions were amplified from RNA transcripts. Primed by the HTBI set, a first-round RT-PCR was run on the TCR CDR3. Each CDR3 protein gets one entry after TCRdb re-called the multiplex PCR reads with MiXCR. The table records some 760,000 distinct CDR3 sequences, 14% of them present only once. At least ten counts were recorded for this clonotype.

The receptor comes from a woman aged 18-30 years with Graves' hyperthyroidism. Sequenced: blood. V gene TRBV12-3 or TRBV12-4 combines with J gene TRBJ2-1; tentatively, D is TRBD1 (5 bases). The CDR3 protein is CASSFKGLGVRSYNEQFF. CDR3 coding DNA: TGTGCCAGCAGTTTCAAGGGGTTAGGGGTTCGCTCCTACAATGAGCAGTTCTTC.